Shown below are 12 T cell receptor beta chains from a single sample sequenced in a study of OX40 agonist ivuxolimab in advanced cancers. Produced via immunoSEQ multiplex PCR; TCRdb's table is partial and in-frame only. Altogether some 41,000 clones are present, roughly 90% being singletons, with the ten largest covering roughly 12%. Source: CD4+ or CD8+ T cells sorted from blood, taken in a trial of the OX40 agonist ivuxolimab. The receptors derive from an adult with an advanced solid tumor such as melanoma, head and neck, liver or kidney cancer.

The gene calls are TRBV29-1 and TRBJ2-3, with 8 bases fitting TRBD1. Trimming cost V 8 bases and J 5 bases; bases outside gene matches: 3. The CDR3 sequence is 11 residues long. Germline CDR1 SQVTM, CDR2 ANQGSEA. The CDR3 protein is CSPGTGDTQYF. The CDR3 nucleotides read TGCAGCCCTGGGACAGGAGATACGCAGTATTTT.

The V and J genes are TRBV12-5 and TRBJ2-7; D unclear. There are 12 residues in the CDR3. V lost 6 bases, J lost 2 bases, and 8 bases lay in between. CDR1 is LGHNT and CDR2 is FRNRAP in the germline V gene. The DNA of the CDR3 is TGTGCTAGTGGCCCTTCACCCTACGAGCAGTACTTC. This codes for CASGPSPYEQYF.

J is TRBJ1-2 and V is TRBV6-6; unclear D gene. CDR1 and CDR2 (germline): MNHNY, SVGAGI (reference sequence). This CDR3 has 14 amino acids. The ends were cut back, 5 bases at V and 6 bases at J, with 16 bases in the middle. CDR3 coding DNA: TGTGCCAGCAGTGTACCACGGGCTCCCCATGGCTACACCTTC. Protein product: CASSVPRAPHGYTF.

The CDR3 here is CASSLVASGTRSEAFF. The CDR3 DNA reads as TGCGCCAGCAGCTTGGTTGCGTCAGGGACGAGATCTGAAGCTTTCTTT. This sequence joins TRBV5-1 and TRBJ1-1; TRBD1 might be the D (5 bases). The germline V and J ends were trimmed by 0 bases and 6 bases, with 18 bases remaining between them. The CDR3 consists of 16 residues. The germline gives CDR1 SGHRS, CDR2 YFSETQ.

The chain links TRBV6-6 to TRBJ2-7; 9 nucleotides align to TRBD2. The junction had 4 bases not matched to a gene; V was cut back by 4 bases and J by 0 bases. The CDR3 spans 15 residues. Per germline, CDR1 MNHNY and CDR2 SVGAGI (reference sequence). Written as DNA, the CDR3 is TGTGCCAGCAGTTTTCCTAGCGGGAACTCCTACGAGCAGTACTTC. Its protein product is CASSFPSGNSYEQYF.

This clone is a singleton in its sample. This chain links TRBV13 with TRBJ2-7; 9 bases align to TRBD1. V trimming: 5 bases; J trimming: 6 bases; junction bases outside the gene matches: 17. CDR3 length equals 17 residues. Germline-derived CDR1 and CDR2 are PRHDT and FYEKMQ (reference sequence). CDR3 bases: TGTGCCAGCAGCCTCCAATCCGGGACAGGGAAGGCAGGCGAGCAGTACTTC. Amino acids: CASSLQSGTGKAGEQYF.

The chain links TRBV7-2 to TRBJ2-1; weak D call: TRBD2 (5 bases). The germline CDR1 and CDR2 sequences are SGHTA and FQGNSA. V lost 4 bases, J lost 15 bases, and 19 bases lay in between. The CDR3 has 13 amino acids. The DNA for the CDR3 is TGTGCCAGCAGCTCCAGGAGGACTCAAGGGTGGTTCTTC. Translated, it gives CASSSRRTQGWFF.

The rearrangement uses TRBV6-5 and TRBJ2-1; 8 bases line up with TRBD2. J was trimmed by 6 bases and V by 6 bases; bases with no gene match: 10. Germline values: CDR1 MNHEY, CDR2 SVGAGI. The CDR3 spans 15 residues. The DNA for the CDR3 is TGTGCCAGCAGCCCCGGGAGGGGGAAAACCAATGAGCAGTTCTTC. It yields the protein CASSPGRGKTNEQFF.

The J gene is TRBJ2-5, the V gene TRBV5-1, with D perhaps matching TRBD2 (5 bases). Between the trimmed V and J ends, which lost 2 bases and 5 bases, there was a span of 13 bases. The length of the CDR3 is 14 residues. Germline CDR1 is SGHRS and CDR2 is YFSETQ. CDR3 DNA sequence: TGCGCCAGCAGCTTTACCCCCCAGCGGGAGACCCAGTACTTC. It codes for CASSFTPQRETQYF.

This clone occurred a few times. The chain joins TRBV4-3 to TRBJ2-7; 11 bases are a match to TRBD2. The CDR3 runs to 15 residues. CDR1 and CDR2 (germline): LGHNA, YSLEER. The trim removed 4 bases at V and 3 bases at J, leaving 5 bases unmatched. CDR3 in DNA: TGCGCCAGCAGCCCAACACTAGCGGGAGACTACGAGCAGTACTTC. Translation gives CASSPTLAGDYEQYF.

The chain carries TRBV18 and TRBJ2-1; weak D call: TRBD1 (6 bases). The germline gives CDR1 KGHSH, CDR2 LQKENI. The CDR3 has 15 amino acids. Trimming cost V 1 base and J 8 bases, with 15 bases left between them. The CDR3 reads CASSPRGTLGYEQFF. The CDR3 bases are TGTGCCAGCTCACCACGGGGGACACTAGGCTATGAGCAGTTCTTC.

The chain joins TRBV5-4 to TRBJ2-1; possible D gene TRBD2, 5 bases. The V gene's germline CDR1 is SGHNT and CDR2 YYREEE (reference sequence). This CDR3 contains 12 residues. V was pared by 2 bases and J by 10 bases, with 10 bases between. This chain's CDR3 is CASSFPLAEQFF. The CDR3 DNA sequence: TGTGCCAGCAGCTTCCCCTTAGCGGAGCAGTTCTTC.